The 18 T cell receptor beta chains below were found in one sample sequenced in a study of blood T cell repertoires in COVID-19. Measured with immunoSEQ multiplex PCR; TCRdb has only the in-frame clones, and not every one. The sample lists approximately 190,000 clones; roughly 84% were seen once. Sequencing was carried out using PBMCs or T cells enriched from blood (not recorded which). The receptors were gathered from a woman in her 30s who had been exposed to COVID-19.

This clone was detected a few times. The CDR3 DNA follows: TGTGCCAGCAGCACGGACAGGGGGTCCAATGAGCAGTTCTTC. Its translation: CASSTDRGSNEQFF. V gene TRBV7-2 combines with J gene TRBJ2-1, with TRBD1 matching over 10 bases. V dropped 5 bases and J dropped 6; count of bases not matched to a gene: 4. The CDR3 spans 14 residues. CDR1 is SGHTA, CDR2 FQGNSA, per germline.

CDR3 coding DNA: TGTGCCAGCAGTCCCGCGGATACGCCCCGGTATGGCTACACCTTC. It encodes CASSPADTPRYGYTF. This chain links TRBV6-6 with TRBJ1-2; the D is unclear. V gave up 5 bases and J gave up 5 bases, with 18 bases separating them. Germline V gene lookup returns CDR1 MNHNY and CDR2 SVGAGI (reference sequence). The CDR3 is 15 amino acids.

The chain combines TRBV11-3 with TRBJ2-1, with D maybe TRBD1 (6 bases). Germline CDR1 reads SGHNT; CDR2 reads YENEEA. The V end was cut by 5 bases, the J end by 3 bases, with 11 bases between. The CDR3 sequence is 14 residues long. CDR3 nucleotide sequence: TGTGCCAGCAGCCCCCAACAGGGCTACAATGAGCAGTTCTTC. This sequence encodes CASSPQQGYNEQFF. The full variable domain, its missing parts supplied by reference TRBV11-3 and TRBJ2-1, is EAGVVQSPRYKIIEKKQPVAFWCNPISGHNTLYWYLQNLGQGPELLIRYENEEAVDDSQLPKDRFSAERLKGVDSTLKIQPAELGDSAVYLCASSPQQGYNEQFFGPGTRLTVL.

This clone was detected only a few times. CDR3 coding DNA: TGTGCCAGCAGGTCGAACTGGAACACCATATATTTT. Its translation is CASRSNWNTIYF. The gene calls are TRBV6-5 and TRBJ1-3; the D is unclear. Germline V lookup: CDR1 MNHEY, CDR2 SVGAGI. Trimming took 6 bases from V and 7 from J, leaving 10 bases between them. There are 12 residues in the CDR3.

V gene TRBV7-2 combines with J gene TRBJ1-1; D call uncertain. The CDR3 runs to 15 residues. Trimming cost V 0 bases and J 4 bases, with 12 bases left between them. CDR1 SGHTA and CDR2 FQGNSA come from the germline V gene. This chain's CDR3 is CASSLALIQSTEAFF. The DNA for the CDR3 is TGTGCCAGCAGCTTAGCGCTTATACAGAGCACTGAAGCTTTCTTT.

The chain is built from TRBV12-3 or TRBV12-4 and TRBJ2-3; no reliable D call. The CDR3 totals 13 residues. The V end lost 3 bases, the J end lost 3 bases, and 7 bases lay between the germline ends. The chain's CDR3 is CASSFGHTDTQYF. In DNA, the CDR3 is TGTGCCAGCAGTTTTGGGCATACAGATACGCAGTATTTT.

The rearrangement uses TRBV11-2 and TRBJ2-7; tentative D call: TRBD2 (6 bases). The CDR3 is made up of 16 amino acids. Trimming removed 5 bases from V and 1 base from J, with 18 bases in between. The germline CDR1 and CDR2 sequences are SGHAT and FQNNGV. CDR3 DNA: TGTGCCAGCAGCGTAAACCTCGGGACTGGTTCCTACGAGCAGTACTTC. Its translation is CASSVNLGTGSYEQYF. Based on the CDR3 plus reference TRBV11-2 and TRBJ2-7, the full variable domain is EAGVAQSPRYKIIEKRQSVAFWCNPISGHATLYWYQQILGQGPKLLIQFQNNGVVDDSQLPKDRFSAERLKGVDSTLKIQPAKLEDSAVYLCASSVNLGTGSYEQYFGPGTRLTVT.

The V gene is TRBV28, the J gene TRBJ2-7; D is unclear. Looked up from germline, CDR1 is MDHEN and CDR2 is SYDVKM. Trimming left V 5 bases short and J 4 bases short, with 18 bases between. This CDR3 spans 15 amino acids. The CDR3 loop is CASSATIQTSYEQYF. In DNA form, the CDR3 reads TGTGCCAGCAGTGCAACTATCCAAACTTCGTACGAGCAGTACTTC. The complete variable domain, with remaining parts taken from reference TRBV28 and TRBJ2-7, reads DVKVTQSSRYLVKRTGEKVFLECVQDMDHENMFWYRQDPGLGLRLIYFSYDVKMKEKGDIPEGYSVSREKKERFSLILESASTNQTSMYLCASSATIQTSYEQYFGPGTRLTVT.

The DNA for the CDR3 is TGTGCCAGTAGTATAGGTGGGGGGGGGAGTTCGGATACGCAGTATTTT. Its protein product is CASSIGGGGSSDTQYF. The chain uses TRBV19 and TRBJ2-3, with TRBD2 matching 7 bases. The germline gives CDR1 LNHDA, CDR2 SQIVND (reference sequence). This CDR3 contains 16 residues. V lost 1 base and J lost 6; bases outside the gene matches: 10. Complete variable domain (other parts from reference TRBV19 and TRBJ2-3): DGGITQSPKYLFRKEGQNVTLSCEQNLNHDAMYWYRQDPGQGLRLIYYSQIVNDFQKGDIAEGYSVSREKKESFPLTVTSAQKNPTAFYLCASSIGGGGSSDTQYFGPGTRLTVL.

The chain uses TRBV11-2 and TRBJ1-1; D is possibly TRBD1 (5 bases). Trimming removed 4 bases from V and 11 bases from J, with 14 bases in between. CDR3 size: 12 residues. In germline, CDR1 is SGHAT, CDR2 FQNNGV. The CDR3 DNA reads as TGTGCCAGCAGCTCCTCGGGGGGGTCGGCTTTCTTT. It is translated as CASSSSGGSAFF.

The rearrangement uses TRBV29-1 and TRBJ2-3, with D maybe TRBD2 (5 bases). The CDR3 extends over 13 amino acids. The V end lost 4 bases, the J end lost 4 bases, and 12 bases lay between the germline ends. CDR1 and CDR2 (germline): SQVTM, ANQGSEA. The CDR3 reads CSVAEAGADTQYF. In DNA form, the CDR3 reads TGCAGCGTTGCGGAGGCCGGGGCAGATACGCAGTATTTT.

The chain combines TRBV7-6 with TRBJ2-2; 8 nucleotides align to TRBD1. CDR1 is SGHVS and CDR2 is FNYEAQ in the germline V gene. With V trimmed by 1 base and J by 4 bases, 2 bases remained unmatched. The CDR3 is 15 amino acids. CDR3 DNA: TGTGCCAGCAGCTTAGTGACAGGGGTCACCGGGGAGCTGTTTTTT. It codes for CASSLVTGVTGELFF.

The chain carries TRBV3-1 (or the pseudogene TRBV3-2) and TRBJ2-7; perhaps TRBD1 as D (6 bases). The CDR3 sequence is 11 residues long. In germline, CDR1 is LGHDT, CDR2 YNNKEL (reference sequence). Trimming left V 4 bases short and J 6 bases short, with 7 bases between. The CDR3 DNA follows: TGTGCCAGCAGCCTAGGGGGCGAGCAGTACTTC. Its protein is CASSLGGEQYF.

The chain recombines TRBV5-4 with TRBJ2-1, with a weak D call TRBD2 (7 bases). Trimming took 0 bases from V and 7 from J, leaving 17 bases between them. In germline, CDR1 is SGHNT, CDR2 YYREEE (reference sequence). This CDR3 spans 16 amino acids. This chain's CDR3 is CASSLDAGAAPNEQFF. The CDR3, as DNA: TGTGCCAGCAGCTTGGACGCGGGGGCGGCTCCTAATGAGCAGTTCTTC.

The chain links TRBV12-5 to TRBJ2-1; the D gene is possibly TRBD1 (5 bases). The CDR3 spans 13 residues. V lost 5 bases and J lost 10, with 15 bases in between. Germline V gives CDR1 LGHNT, CDR2 FRNRAP. The CDR3 nucleotides are TGTGCTAGTGGTCCCCTGGGGCATGGGGAGCAGTTCTTC. Translated: CASGPLGHGEQFF.

V is TRBV11-2 and J is TRBJ2-7; D gene unclear. Germline V gene data show CDR1 as SGHAT and CDR2 as FQNNGV. Trimming took 1 base from V and 0 from J, leaving 7 bases between them. The CDR3 totals 14 residues. The CDR3, as DNA: TGTGCCAGCAGCTTAGGCGCGGTCTCCTACGAGCAGTACTTC. Translation: CASSLGAVSYEQYF.

The chain carries TRBV30 and TRBJ1-5; 10 bases match TRBD1. V gave up 3 bases and J gave up 2 bases; unmatched junction bases: 1. CDR3 length: 14 amino acids. Germline assignment: CDR1 GTSNPN and CDR2 SVGIG (reference sequence). CDR3 loop: CAWSGQGGNQPQHF. Here the CDR3 DNA reads TGTGCCTGGAGCGGACAGGGGGGCAATCAGCCCCAGCATTTT.

The rearrangement links TRBV9 to TRBJ2-1, with 7 positions matching TRBD2. The CDR3 is made up of 15 amino acids. Per the germline V gene, CDR1 is SGDLS and CDR2 is YYNGEE. V lost 3 bases to trimming and J lost 6 bases; unmatched junction nucleotides: 9. The CDR3 sequence is CASSGPRDYANEQFF. The CDR3 DNA reads TGTGCCAGCAGCGGACCTCGGGACTACGCCAATGAGCAGTTCTTC.